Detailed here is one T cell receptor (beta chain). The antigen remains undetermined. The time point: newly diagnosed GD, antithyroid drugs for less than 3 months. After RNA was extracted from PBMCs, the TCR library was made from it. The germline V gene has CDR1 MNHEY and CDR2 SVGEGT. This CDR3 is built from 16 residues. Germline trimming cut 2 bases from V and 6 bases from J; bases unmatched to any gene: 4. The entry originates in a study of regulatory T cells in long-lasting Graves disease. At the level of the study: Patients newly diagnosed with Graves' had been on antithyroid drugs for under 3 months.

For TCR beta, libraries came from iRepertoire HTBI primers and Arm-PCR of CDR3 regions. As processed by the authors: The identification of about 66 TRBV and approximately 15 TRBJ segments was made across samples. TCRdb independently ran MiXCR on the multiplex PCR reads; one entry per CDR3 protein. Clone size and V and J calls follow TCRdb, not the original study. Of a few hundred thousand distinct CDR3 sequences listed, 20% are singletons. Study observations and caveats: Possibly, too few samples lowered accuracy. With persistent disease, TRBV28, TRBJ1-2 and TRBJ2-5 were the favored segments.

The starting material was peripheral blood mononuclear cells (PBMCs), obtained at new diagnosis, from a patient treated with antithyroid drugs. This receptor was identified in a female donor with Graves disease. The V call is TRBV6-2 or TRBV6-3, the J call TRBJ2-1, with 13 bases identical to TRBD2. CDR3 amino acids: CASSYPGTSGVNEQFF. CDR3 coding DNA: TGTGCCAGCAGTTACCCAGGGACTAGCGGGGTCAATGAGCAGTTCTTC.